Described below is a single T cell receptor (beta chain) sequence and its context. The antigen is unknown. This entry comes from a study of response to subunit inactivated influenza vaccine. Findings and caveats of the study: Only a handful of new T cells, the authors suggested, are recruited with each seasonal influenza vaccination.

TCRdb re-called the RT-PCR reads through MiXCR, storing one row per CDR3 protein. This sample carries more than 450,000 distinct CDR3 sequences, roughly 12% of them seen once, and the ten largest clones take 11%. CDR1 is SGHAT and CDR2 is FQNNGV in the germline V gene. The CDR3 loop spans 17 amino acids. V trimming: 2 bases; J trimming: 0 bases; junction bases outside the gene matches: 6. This same sample was also taken into another study, of T cells expressing NK-cell markers. That publication notes: TCR beta cDNA was generated via 5'RACE template switching incorporating UMIs. HCMV specificity of expanded NKG2C+ T cell clones remained unclear.

The rearrangement joins TRBV11-2 to TRBJ2-1; 8 bases are shared with TRBD2. This sequence originates from a man aged 50 or older who received an inactivated influenza vaccine. The sequencing used PBMCs from blood, collected on the day of vaccination. The CDR3 here is CASSLNGGASSYNEQFF. The DNA for the CDR3 is TGTGCCAGCAGCTTAAACGGGGGGGCGAGCTCCTACAATGAGCAGTTCTTC.